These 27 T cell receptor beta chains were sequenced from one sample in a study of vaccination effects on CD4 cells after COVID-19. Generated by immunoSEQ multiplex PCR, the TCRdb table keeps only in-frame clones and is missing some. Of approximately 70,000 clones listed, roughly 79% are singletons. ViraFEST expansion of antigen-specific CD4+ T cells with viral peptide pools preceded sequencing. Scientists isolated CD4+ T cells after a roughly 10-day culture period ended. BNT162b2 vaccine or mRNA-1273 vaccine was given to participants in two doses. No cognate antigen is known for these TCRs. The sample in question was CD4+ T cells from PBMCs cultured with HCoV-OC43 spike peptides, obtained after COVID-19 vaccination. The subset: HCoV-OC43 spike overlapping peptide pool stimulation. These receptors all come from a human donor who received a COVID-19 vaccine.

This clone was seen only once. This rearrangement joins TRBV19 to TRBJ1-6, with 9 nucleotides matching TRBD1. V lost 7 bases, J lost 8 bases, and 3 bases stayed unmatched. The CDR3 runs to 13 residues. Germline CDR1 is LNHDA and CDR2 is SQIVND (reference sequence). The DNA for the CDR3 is TGTGCCAGTACGGGACAGGGCTATTCACCCCTCCACTTT. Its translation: CASTGQGYSPLHF.

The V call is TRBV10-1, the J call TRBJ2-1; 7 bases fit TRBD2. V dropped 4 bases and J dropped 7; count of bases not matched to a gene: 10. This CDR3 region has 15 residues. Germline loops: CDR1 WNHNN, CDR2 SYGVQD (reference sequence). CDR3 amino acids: CASSGKRGADNEQFF. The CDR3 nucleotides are TGCGCCAGCAGTGGAAAGCGGGGAGCGGATAATGAGCAGTTCTTC.

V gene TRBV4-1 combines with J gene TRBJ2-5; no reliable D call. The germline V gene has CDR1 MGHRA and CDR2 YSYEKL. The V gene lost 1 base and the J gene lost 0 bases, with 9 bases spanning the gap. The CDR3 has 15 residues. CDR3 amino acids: CASSQVGRNQETQYF. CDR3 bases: TGCGCCAGCAGCCAAGTCGGCCGGAACCAAGAGACCCAGTACTTC.

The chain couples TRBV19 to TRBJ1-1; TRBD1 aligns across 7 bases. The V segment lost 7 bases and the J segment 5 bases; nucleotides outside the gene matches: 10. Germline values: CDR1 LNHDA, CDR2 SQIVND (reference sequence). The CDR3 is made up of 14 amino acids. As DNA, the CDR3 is TGTGCCAGTACCAAACTTACAGGGGAAACTGAAGCTTTCTTT. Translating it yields CASTKLTGETEAFF.

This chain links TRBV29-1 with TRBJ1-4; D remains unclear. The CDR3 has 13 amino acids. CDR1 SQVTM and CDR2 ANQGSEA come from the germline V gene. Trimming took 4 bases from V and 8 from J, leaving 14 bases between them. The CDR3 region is CSVAKGLGEKLFF. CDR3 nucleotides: TGCAGCGTTGCTAAGGGATTGGGAGAAAAACTGTTTTTT. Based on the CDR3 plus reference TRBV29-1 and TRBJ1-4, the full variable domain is SAVISQKPSRDICQRGTSLTIQCQVDSQVTMMFWYRQQPGQSLTLIATANQGSEATYESGFVIDKFPISRPNLTFSTLTVSNMSPEDSSIYLCSVAKGLGEKLFFGSGTQLSVL.

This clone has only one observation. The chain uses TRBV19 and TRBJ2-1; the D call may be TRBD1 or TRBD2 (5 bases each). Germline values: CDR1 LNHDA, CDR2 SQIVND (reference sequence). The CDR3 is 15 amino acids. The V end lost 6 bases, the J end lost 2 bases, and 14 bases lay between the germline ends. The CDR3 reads CASSTKGRTYNEQFF. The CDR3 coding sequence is TGTGCCAGTAGCACAAAGGGGAGAACCTACAATGAGCAGTTCTTC. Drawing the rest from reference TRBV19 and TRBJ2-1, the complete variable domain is DGGITQSPKYLFRKEGQNVTLSCEQNLNHDAMYWYRQDPGQGLRLIYYSQIVNDFQKGDIAEGYSVSREKKESFPLTVTSAQKNPTAFYLCASSTKGRTYNEQFFGPGTRLTVL.

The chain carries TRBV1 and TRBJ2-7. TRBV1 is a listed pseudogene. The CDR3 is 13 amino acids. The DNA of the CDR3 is TGCACCAGCAGCCAAGGGTGCAACTACGAGCAGTACGTC. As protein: CTSSQGCNYEQYV.

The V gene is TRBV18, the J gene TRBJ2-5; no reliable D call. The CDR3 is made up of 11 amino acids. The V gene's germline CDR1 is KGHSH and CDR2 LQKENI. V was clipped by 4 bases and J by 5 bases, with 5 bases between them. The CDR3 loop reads CASSRGETQYF. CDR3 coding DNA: TGTGCCAGCTCACGTGGGGAGACCCAGTACTTC. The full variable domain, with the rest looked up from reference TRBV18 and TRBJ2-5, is NAGVMQNPRHLVRRRGQEARLRCSPMKGHSHVYWYRQLPEEGLKFMVYLQKENIIDESGMPKERFSAEFPKEGPSILRIQQVVRGDSAAYFCASSRGETQYFGPGTRLLVL.

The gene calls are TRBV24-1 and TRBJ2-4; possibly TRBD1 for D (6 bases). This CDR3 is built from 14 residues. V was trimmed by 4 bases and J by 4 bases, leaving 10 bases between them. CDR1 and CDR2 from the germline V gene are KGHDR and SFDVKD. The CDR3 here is CATSEAGTKNIQYF. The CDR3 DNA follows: TGTGCCACCAGTGAGGCCGGGACAAAAAACATTCAGTACTTC.

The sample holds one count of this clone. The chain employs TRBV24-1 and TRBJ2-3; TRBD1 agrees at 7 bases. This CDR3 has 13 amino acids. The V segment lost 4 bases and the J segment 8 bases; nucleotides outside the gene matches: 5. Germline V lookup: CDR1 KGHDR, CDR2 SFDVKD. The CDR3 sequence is CATSDHGQATQYF. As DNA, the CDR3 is TGTGCCACCAGTGACCACGGACAGGCTACGCAGTATTTT.

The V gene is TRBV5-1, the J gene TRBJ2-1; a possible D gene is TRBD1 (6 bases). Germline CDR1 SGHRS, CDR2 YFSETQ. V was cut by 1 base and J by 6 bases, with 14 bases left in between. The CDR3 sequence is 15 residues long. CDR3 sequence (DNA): TGCGCCAGCAGCTTGTTGTCAGGGGACCTCAATGAGCAGTTCTTC. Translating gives CASSLLSGDLNEQFF. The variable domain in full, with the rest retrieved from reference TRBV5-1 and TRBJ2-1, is KAGVTQTPRYLIKTRGQQVTLSCSPISGHRSVSWYQQTPGQGLQFLFEYFSETQRNKGNFPGRFSGRQFSNSRSEMNVSTLELGDSALYLCASSLLSGDLNEQFFGPGTRLTVL.

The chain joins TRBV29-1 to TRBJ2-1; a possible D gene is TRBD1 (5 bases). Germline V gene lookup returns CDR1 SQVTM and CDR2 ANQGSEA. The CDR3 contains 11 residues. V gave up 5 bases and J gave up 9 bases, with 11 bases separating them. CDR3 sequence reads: CSVSRVREQFF. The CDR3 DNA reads TGCAGCGTTTCCAGGGTGCGTGAGCAGTTCTTC.

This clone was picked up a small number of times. As DNA, the CDR3 is TGTGCCAGCTCACAGCACAGGGGCTCACCCCTCCACTTT. Translated: CASSQHRGSPLHF. The gene calls are TRBV18 and TRBJ1-6; TRBD1 agrees at 7 bases. V shed 4 bases and J 10 bases; nucleotides not matched to a gene: 4. CDR3 size: 13 residues. Germline CDR1 KGHSH, CDR2 LQKENI.

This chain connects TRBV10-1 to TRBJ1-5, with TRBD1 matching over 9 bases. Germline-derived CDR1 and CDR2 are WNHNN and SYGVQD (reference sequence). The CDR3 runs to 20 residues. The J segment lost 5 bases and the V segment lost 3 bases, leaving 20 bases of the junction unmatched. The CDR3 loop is CASSDTRDRASWEKDQPQHF. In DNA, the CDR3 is TGCGCCAGCAGTGACACCCGGGACAGGGCGAGTTGGGAGAAGGATCAGCCCCAGCATTTT.

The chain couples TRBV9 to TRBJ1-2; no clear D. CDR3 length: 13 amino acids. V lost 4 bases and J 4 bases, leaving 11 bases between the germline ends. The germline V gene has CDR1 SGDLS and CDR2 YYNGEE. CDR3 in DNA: TGTGCCAGCAGCCCCCAGACCGGCTATGGCTACACCTTC. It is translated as CASSPQTGYGYTF.

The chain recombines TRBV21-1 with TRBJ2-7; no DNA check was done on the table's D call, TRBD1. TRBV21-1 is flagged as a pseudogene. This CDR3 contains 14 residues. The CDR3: CASSKLHSPYEQYV. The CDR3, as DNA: TGTGCCAGCAGCAAACTGCACAGTCCCTACGAGCAGTACGTC.

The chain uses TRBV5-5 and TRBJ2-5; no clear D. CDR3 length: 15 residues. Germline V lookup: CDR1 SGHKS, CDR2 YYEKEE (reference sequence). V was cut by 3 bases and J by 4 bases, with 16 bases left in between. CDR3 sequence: CASSSPLLIGETQYF. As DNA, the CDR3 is TGTGCCAGCAGCTCCCCCCTACTCATTGGAGAGACCCAGTACTTC.

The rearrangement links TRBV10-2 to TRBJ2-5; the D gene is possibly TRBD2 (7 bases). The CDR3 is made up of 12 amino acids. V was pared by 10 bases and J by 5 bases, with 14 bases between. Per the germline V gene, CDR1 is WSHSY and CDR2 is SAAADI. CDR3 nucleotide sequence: TGCGCCACGTCGCGGGGGCGGGAGACCCAGTACTTC. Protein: CATSRGRETQYF.

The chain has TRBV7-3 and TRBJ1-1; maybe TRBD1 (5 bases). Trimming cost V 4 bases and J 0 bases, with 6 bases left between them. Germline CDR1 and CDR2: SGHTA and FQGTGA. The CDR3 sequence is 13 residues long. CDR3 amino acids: CASSSRVNTEAFF. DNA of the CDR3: TGTGCCAGCAGCTCCAGGGTGAACACTGAAGCTTTCTTT.

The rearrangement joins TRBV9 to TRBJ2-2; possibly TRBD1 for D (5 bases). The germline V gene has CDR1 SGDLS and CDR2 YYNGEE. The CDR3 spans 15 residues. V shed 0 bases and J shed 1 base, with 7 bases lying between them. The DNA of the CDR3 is TGTGCCAGCAGCGTAGGCCAGGGGAACACCGGGGAGCTGTTTTTT. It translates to CASSVGQGNTGELFF.

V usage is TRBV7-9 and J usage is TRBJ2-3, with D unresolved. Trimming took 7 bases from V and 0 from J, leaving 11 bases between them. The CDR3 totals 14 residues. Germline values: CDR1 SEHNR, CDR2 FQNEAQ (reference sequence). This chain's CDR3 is CASTSSSSTDTQYF. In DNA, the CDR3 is TGTGCCAGCACCTCAAGCAGCAGCACAGATACGCAGTATTTT.

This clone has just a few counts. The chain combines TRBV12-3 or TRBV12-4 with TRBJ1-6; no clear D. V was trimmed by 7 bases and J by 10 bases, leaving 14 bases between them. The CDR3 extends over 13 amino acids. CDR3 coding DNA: TGTGCCAGCACCTTGGGCCTAATCTCACCCCTCCACTTT. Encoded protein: CASTLGLISPLHF.

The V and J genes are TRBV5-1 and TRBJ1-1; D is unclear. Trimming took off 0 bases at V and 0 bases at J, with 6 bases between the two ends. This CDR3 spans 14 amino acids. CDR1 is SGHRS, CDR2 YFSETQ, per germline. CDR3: CASSLGHLNTEAFF. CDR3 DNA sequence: TGCGCCAGCAGCTTGGGACACCTGAACACTGAAGCTTTCTTT.

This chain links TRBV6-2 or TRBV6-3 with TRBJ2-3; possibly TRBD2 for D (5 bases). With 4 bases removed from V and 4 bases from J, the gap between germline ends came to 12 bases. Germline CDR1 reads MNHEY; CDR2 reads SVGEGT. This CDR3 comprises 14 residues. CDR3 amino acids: CASSLGLASDTQYF. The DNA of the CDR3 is TGTGCCAGCAGTTTGGGCCTAGCTTCAGATACGCAGTATTTT.

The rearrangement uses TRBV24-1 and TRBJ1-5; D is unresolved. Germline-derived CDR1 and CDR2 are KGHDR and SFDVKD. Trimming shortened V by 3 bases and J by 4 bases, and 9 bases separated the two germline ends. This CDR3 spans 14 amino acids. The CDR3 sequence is CATSDGGRNQPQHF. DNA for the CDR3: TGTGCCACCAGTGATGGTGGACGTAATCAGCCCCAGCATTTT.

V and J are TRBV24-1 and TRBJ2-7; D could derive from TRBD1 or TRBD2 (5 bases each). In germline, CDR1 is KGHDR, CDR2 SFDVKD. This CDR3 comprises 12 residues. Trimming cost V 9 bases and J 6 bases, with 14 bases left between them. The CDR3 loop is CATGPRGREQYV. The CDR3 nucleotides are TGTGCCACCGGCCCTCGGGGACGCGAGCAGTACGTC.

The CDR3 sequence is CASSHWRAGEPQHF. The CDR3 bases are TGTGCCAGCAGCCACTGGCGGGCCGGGGAACCCCAGCATTTT. This sequence joins TRBV7-2 and TRBJ1-5; D gene ambiguous. Germline V gene sequence: CDR1 SGHTA, CDR2 FQGNSA. V lost 5 bases and J lost 10, with 18 bases in between. The length of the CDR3 is 14 residues.